A single sample is the source of the 5 T cell receptor beta chains below, sequenced in a study of OX40 agonist ivuxolimab in advanced cancers. Libraries were prepared by immunoSEQ multiplex PCR; TCRdb keeps only in-frame clonotypes and omits some of them. Of around 73,000 clones listed, just under 90% are singletons. Sequenced material: CD4+ or CD8+ T cells sorted from blood, taken in a trial of the OX40 agonist ivuxolimab. These receptors all stem from an adult with an advanced solid tumor such as melanoma, head and neck, liver or kidney cancer.

The chain couples TRBV16 to TRBJ1-5, with a weak D call TRBD1 (5 bases). V shed 0 bases and J shed 2 bases, with 14 bases lying between them. The CDR3 has 17 residues. From germline, CDR1 is KGHSY and CDR2 FQNENV. CDR3 DNA: TGTGCCAGCAGCCAATCGTATTCAGGGATCGGCAATCAGCCCCAGCATTTT. It is translated as CASSQSYSGIGNQPQHF.

This clone was seen only once. The J gene is TRBJ2-2, the V gene TRBV6-5; D gene unclear. CDR3 length: 16 residues. V shed 2 bases and J shed 4 bases, with 14 bases lying between them. Germline V gene lookup returns CDR1 MNHEY and CDR2 SVGAGI. DNA of the CDR3: TGTGCCAGCAGTTACCTTAAGACTGGATCCACCGGGGAGCTGTTTTTT. Protein product: CASSYLKTGSTGELFF.

The gene calls are TRBV11-1 and TRBJ1-1; 8 nucleotides line up with TRBD1. Losses at the gene ends were 4 bases for V and 6 bases for J; bases not matched to a gene: 10. Germline CDR1 and CDR2: SGHAT and FQDESV (reference sequence). This CDR3 is 15 amino acids long. The CDR3 DNA follows: TGTGCCAGCAGCTCCGGACAGGGTAAGAGCCCTGAAGCTTTCTTT. Translating gives CASSSGQGKSPEAFF.

The V and J genes are TRBV28 and TRBJ1-5; 9 bases line up with TRBD1. Germline V gene sequence: CDR1 MDHEN, CDR2 SYDVKM. J gave up 4 bases and V 4 bases, and 8 bases lay outside the gene matches. This CDR3 is built from 16 residues. CDR3 in amino acids: CASSYRGLYGNQPQHF. CDR3 coding DNA: TGTGCCAGCAGTTACAGGGGGCTATACGGGAATCAGCCCCAGCATTTT.

This rearrangement joins TRBV5-4 to TRBJ2-7, with a weak D call TRBD2 (5 bases). The germline V gene has CDR1 SGHNT and CDR2 YYREEE (reference sequence). The CDR3 is 17 residues long. The germline V and J ends were trimmed by 0 bases and 6 bases, with 22 bases remaining between them. In DNA form, the CDR3 reads TGTGCCAGCAGCTTGGGGGCGGGTACGGGAATAGCCAGCGAGCAGTACTTC. This translates into CASSLGAGTGIASEQYF.